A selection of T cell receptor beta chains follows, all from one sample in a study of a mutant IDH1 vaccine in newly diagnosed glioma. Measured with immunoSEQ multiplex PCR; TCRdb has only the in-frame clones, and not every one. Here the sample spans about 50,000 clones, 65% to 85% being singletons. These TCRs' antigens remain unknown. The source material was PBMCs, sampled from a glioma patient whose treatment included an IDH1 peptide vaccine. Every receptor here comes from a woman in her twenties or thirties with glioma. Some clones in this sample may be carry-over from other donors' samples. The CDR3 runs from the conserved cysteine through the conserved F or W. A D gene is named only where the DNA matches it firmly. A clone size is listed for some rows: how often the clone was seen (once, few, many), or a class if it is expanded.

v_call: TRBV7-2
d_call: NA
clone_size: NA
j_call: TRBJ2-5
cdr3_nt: TGTGCCAGCACGGAGGGGGGGCTAGGAGGAGAGACCCAGTACTTC
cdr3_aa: CASTEGGLGGETQYF

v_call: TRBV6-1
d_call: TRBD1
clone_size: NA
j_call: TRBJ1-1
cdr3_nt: TGTGCCACCGGGACAGGGAACACTGAAGCTTTCTTT
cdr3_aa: CATGTGNTEAFF

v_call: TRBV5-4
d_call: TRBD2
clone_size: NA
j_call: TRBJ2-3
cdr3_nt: TGTGCCAGCAGCGGGAGGGCCAAGGCAGATACGCAGTATTTT
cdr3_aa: CASSGRAKADTQYF

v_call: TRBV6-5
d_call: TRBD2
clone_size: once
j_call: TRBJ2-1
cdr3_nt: TGTGCCATTGGGACTAGCGGATACAATGAGCAGTTCTTC
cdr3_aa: CAIGTSGYNEQFF

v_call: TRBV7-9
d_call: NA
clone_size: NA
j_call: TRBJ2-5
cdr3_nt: TGTGCCAGCAGCTTAGCGATTCTAAGCGGGACAAAAGAGACCCAGTACTTC
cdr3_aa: CASSLAILSGTKETQYF

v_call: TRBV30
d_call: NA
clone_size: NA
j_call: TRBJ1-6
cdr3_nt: TGTGCCTGGAGCGGAGTAGGTCAGAATTCACCCCTCCACTTT
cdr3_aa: CAWSGVGQNSPLHF

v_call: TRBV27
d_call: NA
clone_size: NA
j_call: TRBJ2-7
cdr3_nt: TGTGCCAGCAGTCACCTCGGGACCACTTTCTACGAGCAGTACTTC
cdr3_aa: CASSHLGTTFYEQYF

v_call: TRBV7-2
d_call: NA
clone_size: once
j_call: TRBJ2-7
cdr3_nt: TGTGCCAGCAGCTCAAGGGGCGGGGCCTACGAGCAGTACTTC
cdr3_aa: CASSSRGGAYEQYF

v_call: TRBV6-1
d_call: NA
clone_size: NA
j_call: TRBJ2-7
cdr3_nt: TGTGCCAGCAGTGTACAGGGCGACTGGGGCTCCTACGAGCAGTACTTC
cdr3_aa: CASSVQGDWGSYEQYF

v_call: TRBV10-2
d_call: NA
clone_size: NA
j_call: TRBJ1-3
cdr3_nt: TGCGCCAGCGGAGGGGGTTCTGGAAACACCATATATTTT
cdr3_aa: CASGGGSGNTIYF

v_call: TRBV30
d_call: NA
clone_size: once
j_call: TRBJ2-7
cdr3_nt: TGTGCCTGGAGGGGAAGCAGGGAGCGCGACGAGCAGTACTTC
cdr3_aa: CAWRGSRERDEQYF

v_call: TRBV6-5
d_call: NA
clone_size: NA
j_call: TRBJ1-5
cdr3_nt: TGTGCCAGCAGTTCCCGGCACGCAAGCAATCAGCCCCAGCATTTT
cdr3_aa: CASSSRHASNQPQHF

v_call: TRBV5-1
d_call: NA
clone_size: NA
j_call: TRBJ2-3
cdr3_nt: TGCGCCAGCAGCGCCGGGTCTACAGATACGCAGTATTTT
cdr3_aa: CASSAGSTDTQYF

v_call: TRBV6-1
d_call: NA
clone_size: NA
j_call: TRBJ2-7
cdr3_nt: TGTGCCAGCAGTGAAGGGGTCGAGCAGTACTTC
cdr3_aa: CASSEGVEQYF

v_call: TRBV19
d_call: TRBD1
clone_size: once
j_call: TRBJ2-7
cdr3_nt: TGTGCCAGTAGTATGCTCGGACAGGGGATCTACGAGCAGTACTTC
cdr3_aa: CASSMLGQGIYEQYF

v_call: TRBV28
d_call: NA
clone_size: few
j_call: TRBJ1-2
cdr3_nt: TGTGCCAGCAGTTCGCCCGGGAACGGCAGCAACTATGGCTACACCTTC
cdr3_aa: CASSSPGNGSNYGYTF

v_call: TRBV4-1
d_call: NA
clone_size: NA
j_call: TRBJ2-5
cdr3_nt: TGCGCCAGCAGCCAATTTCCGACTAGTTTGGAGACCCAGTACTTC
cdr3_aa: CASSQFPTSLETQYF

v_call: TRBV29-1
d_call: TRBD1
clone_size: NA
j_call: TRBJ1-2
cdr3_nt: TGCAGCGTTGAATTGGGACAGGGAATTTGGAATGGCTACACCTTC
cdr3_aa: CSVELGQGIWNGYTF

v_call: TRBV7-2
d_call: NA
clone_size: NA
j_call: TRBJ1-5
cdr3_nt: TGTGCCAGCAGCTTAGTTGCCGGGGGGGATAGCAATCAGCCCCAGCATTTT
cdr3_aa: CASSLVAGGDSNQPQHF

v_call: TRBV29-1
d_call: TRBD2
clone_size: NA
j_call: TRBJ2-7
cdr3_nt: TGCAGCGTTCGGGGGACGACTAGCGGGGCCTACGAGCAGTACTTC
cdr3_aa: CSVRGTTSGAYEQYF

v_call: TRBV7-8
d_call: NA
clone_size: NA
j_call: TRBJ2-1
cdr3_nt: TGTGCCAGCAGCCGGACCGGGCTGTCTGAGCAGTTCTTC
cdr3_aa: CASSRTGLSEQFF

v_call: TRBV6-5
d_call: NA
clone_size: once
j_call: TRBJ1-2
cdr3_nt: TGTGCCAGCAGTCGAAGGGGAGACTATGGCTACACCTTC
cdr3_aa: CASSRRGDYGYTF

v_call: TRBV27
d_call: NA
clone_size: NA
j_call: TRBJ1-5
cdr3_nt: TGTGCCAGCAGTCCCCAACTTAAAGGGGTCAAGGGCAATCAGCCCCAGCATTTT
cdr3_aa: CASSPQLKGVKGNQPQHF

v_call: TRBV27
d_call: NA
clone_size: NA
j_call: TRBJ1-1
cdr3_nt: TGTGCCAGCAGTTCGACCGGGGGTAGCACTGAAGCTTTCTTT
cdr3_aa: CASSSTGGSTEAFF

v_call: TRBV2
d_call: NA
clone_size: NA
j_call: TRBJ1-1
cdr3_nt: TGTGCCAGCAGTGTCAACAGGTTGAACACTGAAGCTTTCTTT
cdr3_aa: CASSVNRLNTEAFF

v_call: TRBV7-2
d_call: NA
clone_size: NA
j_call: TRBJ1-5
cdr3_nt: TGTGCCAGCAGCTTAGCGGCATACAATCAGCCCCAGCATTTT
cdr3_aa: CASSLAAYNQPQHF

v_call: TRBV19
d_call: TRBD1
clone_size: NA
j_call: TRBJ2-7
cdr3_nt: TGTGCCAGTAGGGCGACAGGGGGCTCCTACGAGCAGTACTTC
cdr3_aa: CASRATGGSYEQYF

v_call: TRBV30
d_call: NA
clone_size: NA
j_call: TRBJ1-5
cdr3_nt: TGTGCCTGGAGTGACGATAGCAATCAGCCCCAGCATTTT
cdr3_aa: CAWSDDSNQPQHF

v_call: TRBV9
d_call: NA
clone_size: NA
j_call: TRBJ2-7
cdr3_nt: TGTGCCAGCAGCGCCTCGAGCTCCTACGAGCAGTACTTC
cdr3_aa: CASSASSSYEQYF

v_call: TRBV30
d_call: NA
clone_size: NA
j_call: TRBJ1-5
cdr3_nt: TGTGCCTGGAGTGGAAAGGTAAATCAGCCCCAGCATTTT
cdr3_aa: CAWSGKVNQPQHF

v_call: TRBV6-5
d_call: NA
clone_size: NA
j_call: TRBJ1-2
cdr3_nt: TGTGCCAGCAGTTACGCCTCGGGTGGCTACACCTTC
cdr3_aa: CASSYASGGYTF

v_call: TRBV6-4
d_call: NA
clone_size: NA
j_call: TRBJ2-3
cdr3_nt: TGTGCCAGCAGTAATCAAGGGACCACAGATACGCAGTATTTT
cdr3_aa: CASSNQGTTDTQYF

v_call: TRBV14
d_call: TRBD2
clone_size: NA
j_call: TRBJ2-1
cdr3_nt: TGTGCCAGCAGCCATCCTCCAGGCCGGACTAGCGGGAGTATTGAGCAGTTCTTC
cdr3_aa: CASSHPPGRTSGSIEQFF

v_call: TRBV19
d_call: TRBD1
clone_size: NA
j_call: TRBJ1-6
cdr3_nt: TGTGCCAGTAGTATGTATGACCCAGGGGGCTATAATTCACCCCTCCACTTT
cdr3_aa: CASSMYDPGGYNSPLHF

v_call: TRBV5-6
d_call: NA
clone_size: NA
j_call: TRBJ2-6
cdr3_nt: TGTGCCAGCAGCTTGGGGCCCCGCTCTGGGGCCAACGTCCTGACTTTC
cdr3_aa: CASSLGPRSGANVLTF

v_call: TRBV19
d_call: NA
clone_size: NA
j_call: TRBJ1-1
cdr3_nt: TGTGCCAGTCGGGCGTCCATGAACACTGAAGCTTTCTTT
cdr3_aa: CASRASMNTEAFF

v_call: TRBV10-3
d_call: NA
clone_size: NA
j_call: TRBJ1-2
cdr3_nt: TGTGCCATCACCGAACAAGGGGCGGGAGGCTACACCTTC
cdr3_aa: CAITEQGAGGYTF